This T cell receptor (beta chain) is from a study of blood T cell repertoires in COVID-19. The germline CDR1 and CDR2 sequences are LGHDT and YNNKEL (reference sequence). The V and J ends lost 3 bases and 5 bases, in that order; junction bases with no gene match: 6. CDR3 length equals 16 residues. Participant ages covered about 18 to 90 years across about two dozen US areas. In the study's own analysis: Amplification from reference gene primers served as the basis for estimated nucleated cell counts. Method: immunoSEQ multiplex PCR; TCRdb's copy keeps in-frame clones and lacks some. The DNA gave D and trimming, while V, J and clone size come from that table. This sample has 330,000 or so clones, with around nine tenths found just once.

The gene calls are TRBV3-1 (or the pseudogene TRBV3-2) and TRBJ2-5, with TRBD2 identical over 13 bases. The TCR comes from a woman under 40 who had been exposed to COVID-19. Sequenced sample: PBMCs or T cells enriched from blood (not recorded which). DNA of the CDR3: TGTGCCAGCAGCCACAATGGACTAGCGGGAGTGGAGACCCAGTACTTC. Its protein product is CASSHNGLAGVETQYF.